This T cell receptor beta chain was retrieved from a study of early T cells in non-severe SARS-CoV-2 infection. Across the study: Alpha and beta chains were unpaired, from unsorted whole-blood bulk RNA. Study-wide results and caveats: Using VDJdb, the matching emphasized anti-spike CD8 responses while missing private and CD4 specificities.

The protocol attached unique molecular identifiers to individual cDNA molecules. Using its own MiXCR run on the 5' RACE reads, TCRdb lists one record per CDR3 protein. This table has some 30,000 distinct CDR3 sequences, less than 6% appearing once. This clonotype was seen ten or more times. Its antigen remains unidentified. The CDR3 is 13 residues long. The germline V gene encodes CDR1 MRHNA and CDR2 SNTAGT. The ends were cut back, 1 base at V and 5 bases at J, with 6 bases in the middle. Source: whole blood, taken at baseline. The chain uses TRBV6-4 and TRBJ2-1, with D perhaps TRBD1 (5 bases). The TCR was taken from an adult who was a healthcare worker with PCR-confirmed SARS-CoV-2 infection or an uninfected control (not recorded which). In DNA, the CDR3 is TGTGCCAGCAGTGACTTGGACAACAATGAGCAGTTCTTC. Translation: CASSDLDNNEQFF.